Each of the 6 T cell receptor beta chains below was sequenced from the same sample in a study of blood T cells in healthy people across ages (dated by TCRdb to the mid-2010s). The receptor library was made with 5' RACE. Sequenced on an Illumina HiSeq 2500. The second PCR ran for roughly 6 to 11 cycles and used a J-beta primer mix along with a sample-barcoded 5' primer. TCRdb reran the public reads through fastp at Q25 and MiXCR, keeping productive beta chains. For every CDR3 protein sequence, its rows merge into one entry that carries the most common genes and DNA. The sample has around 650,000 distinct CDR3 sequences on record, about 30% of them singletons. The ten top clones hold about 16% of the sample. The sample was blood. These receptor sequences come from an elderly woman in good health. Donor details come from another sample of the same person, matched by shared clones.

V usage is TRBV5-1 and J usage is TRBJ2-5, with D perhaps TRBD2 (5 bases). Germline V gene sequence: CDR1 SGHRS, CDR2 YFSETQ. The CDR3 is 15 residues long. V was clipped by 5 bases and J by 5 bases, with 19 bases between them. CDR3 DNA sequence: TGCGCCAGCAGGCAAGGACTCGTAAAGTGGGAGACCCAGTACTTC. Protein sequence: CASRQGLVKWETQYF.

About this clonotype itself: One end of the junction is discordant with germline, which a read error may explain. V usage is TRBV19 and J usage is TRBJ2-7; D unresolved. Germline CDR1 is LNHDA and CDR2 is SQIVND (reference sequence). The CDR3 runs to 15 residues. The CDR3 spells CASSTWARYSYERYF. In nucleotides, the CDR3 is TGTGCCAGTAGTACGTGGGCCAGATACTCCTACGAGCGGTACTTC.

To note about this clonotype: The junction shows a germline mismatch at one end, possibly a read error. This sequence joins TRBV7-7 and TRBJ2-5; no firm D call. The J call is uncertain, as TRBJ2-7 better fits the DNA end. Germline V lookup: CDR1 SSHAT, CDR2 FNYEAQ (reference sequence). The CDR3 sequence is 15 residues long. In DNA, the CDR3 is TGTGCTAGCAGCTTGCCTTACTCAGTATACTACGAGCAGTACTTC. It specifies CASSLPYSVYYEQYF.

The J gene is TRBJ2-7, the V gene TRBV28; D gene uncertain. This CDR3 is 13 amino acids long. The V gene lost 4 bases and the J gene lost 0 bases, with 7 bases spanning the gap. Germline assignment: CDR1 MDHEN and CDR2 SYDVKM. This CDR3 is CASSWGSSYEQYF. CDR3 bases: TGTGCCAGCAGTTGGGGTAGCTCCTACGAGCAGTACTTC.

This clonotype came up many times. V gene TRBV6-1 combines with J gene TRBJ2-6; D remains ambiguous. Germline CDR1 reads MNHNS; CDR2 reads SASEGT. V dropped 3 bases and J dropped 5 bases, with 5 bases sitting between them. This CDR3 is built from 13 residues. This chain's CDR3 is CASSESRANVLTF. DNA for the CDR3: TGTGCCAGCAGTGAGAGCAGGGCCAACGTCCTGACTTTC.

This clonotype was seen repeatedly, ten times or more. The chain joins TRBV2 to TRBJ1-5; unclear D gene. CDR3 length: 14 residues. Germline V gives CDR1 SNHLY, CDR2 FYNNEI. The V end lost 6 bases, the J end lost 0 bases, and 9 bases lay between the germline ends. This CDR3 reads CASREHVSNQPQHF. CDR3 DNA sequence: TGTGCCAGCAGGGAACATGTTAGCAATCAGCCCCAGCATTTT.